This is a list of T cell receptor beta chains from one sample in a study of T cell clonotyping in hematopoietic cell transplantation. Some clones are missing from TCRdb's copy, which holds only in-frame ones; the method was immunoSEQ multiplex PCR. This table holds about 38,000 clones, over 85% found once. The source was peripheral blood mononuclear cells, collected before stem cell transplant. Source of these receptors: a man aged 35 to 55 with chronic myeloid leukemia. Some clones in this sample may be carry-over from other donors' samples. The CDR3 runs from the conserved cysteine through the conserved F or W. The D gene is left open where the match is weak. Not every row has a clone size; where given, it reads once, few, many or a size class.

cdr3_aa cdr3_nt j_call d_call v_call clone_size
CASSAVPEGSAFF TGTGCCAGCAGCGCTGTGCCTGAGGGATCAGCTTTCTTT TRBJ1-1 NA TRBV9 NA
CASSPRAGELTDTQYF TGTGCCAGCAGCCCCCGGGCGGGGGAGCTGACAGATACGCAGTATTTT TRBJ2-3 TRBD2 TRBV9 NA
CASSSLIAHTQYF TGTGCCAGCAGCTCCTTGATCGCCCATACGCAGTATTTT TRBJ2-3 NA TRBV11-2 NA
CASSSGQGEDFF TGTGCCAGCAGCTCTGGCCAGGGGGAGGATTTCTTT TRBJ1-1 TRBD1 TRBV11-3 NA
CASTPSSGLDNSPLHF TGTGCCAGCACCCCGTCCTCGGGACTGGATAATTCACCCCTCCACTTT TRBJ1-6 NA TRBV28 NA
CASKSGEMYTEAFF TGTGCCAGCAAATCTGGGGAAATGTACACTGAAGCTTTCTTT TRBJ1-1 NA TRBV2 once
CASSPPGGSYEQYF TGTGCCAGCAGCCCCCCCGGAGGCTCCTACGAGCAGTACTTC TRBJ2-7 NA TRBV11-2 NA
CASSSYGTTYEQYF TGTGCCAGCAGCTCTTATGGGACAACCTACGAGCAGTACTTC TRBJ2-7 NA TRBV6-6 NA
CASRIDRNTEAFF TGTGCCAGCAGGATAGACAGGAACACTGAAGCTTTCTTT TRBJ1-1 NA TRBV2 NA
CSVVDMVYGYTF TGCAGCGTTGTCGACATGGTATATGGCTACACCTTC TRBJ1-2 NA TRBV29-1 once
CASSSYPPGATNEKLFF TGTGCCAGCAGCTCCTACCCCCCAGGTGCAACTAATGAAAAACTGTTTTTT TRBJ1-4 NA TRBV11-3 NA
CASSPGRTGRYGYTF TGTGCCAGCAGCCCGGGGCGTACAGGGAGGTACGGCTACACCTTC TRBJ1-2 NA TRBV4-2 medium-sized
CATSRNSSTGHGYTF TGTGCCACCAGCAGAAACAGCTCGACAGGGCATGGCTACACCTTC TRBJ1-2 TRBD1 TRBV15 NA
CASSHVLGRGRNNEQFF TGTGCCAGCAGCCACGTCCTAGGGCGGGGAAGGAATAATGAGCAGTTCTTC TRBJ2-1 NA TRBV9 NA
CASRVEAASYEQYF TGTGCCAGCAGGGTAGAGGCAGCCTCCTACGAGCAGTACTTC TRBJ2-7 NA TRBV6-5 once
CASSRRVDNSPLHF TGTGCCAGTAGTCGAAGGGTAGATAATTCACCCCTCCACTTT TRBJ1-6 NA TRBV19 NA
CASSPRTGISGANVLTF TGTGCCAGCAGCCCTCGGACAGGAATCTCTGGGGCCAACGTCCTGACTTTC TRBJ2-6 TRBD1 TRBV7-2 NA
CASSPRLAFVVGATF TGTGCCAGCAGCCCTAGACTGGCATTCGTAGTCGGGGCCACCTTC TRBJ1-2 NA TRBV7-2 once
CASSQVRAREFMDEQFF TGTGCCAGCAGCCAAGTGAGGGCCAGGGAATTTATGGATGAGCAGTTCTTC TRBJ2-1 NA TRBV4-2 NA
CASSYWQGDETQYF TGTGCCAGCAGTTACTGGCAGGGGGATGAGACCCAGTACTTC TRBJ2-5 TRBD1 TRBV6-5 once
CASSLAPGQGGENTIYF TGTGCCAGCAGCTTAGCGCCGGGACAGGGAGGGGAGAACACCATATATTTT TRBJ1-3 TRBD1 TRBV7-6 NA
CASSPWTGPTDTQYF TGTGCCAGCAGCCCTTGGACGGGTCCTACAGATACGCAGTATTTT TRBJ2-3 NA TRBV7-2 NA
CASSRKGQGVKETQYF TGTGCCAGCAGCCGAAAAGGACAGGGGGTTAAAGAGACCCAGTACTTC TRBJ2-5 TRBD1 TRBV5-6 NA
CASSVSAFATEAFF TGTGCCAGCAGCGTATCAGCGTTTGCCACTGAAGCTTTCTTT TRBJ1-1 NA TRBV11-2 NA
CASSLGPQETQYF TGTGCCAGCAGTTTGGGCCCCCAAGAGACCCAGTACTTC TRBJ2-5 NA TRBV28 NA